This T cell receptor (beta chain) was profiled in a study of regulatory dendritic cells for organ transplantation. The study, taken as a whole, reports: Memory T cells were less diverse than naive, with memory CD8+ most oligoclonal.

Using immunoSEQ multiplex PCR, the repertoire was profiled, and TCRdb retains in-frame clones only, with some absent. The sample includes over 8,500 clones, 65% to 80% of them seen just once. The CDR3 contains 15 residues. Germline trimming cut 8 bases from V and 8 bases from J; bases unmatched to any gene: 11. Germline V gives CDR1 SGHTA, CDR2 FQGNSA. Details on this clone: The antigen remains unidentified.

Allogeneic regulatory or mature dendritic cells were co-cultured for under six days with CFSE-labeled sorted T cells at 1:10. The source is a human donor in good health. This chain uses TRBV7-2 with TRBJ2-1; 11 bases fit TRBD2. The sequencing sample was made of memory CD4+ T cells from blood cultured with regulatory dendritic cells. As for subset: CD45RO+ memory T cells. CDR3 DNA: TGTGCCAGCGGCTCCGTAGCGGGGGGGCCCTATGAGCAGTTCTTC. Translation gives CASGSVAGGPYEQFF.